Reported below is one TCR beta chain. Its antigen is undetermined. At deep level, the assay was performed. Sequencing was performed with immunoSEQ multiplex PCR; in TCRdb, only in-frame clones are kept and a portion is missing. The data contain nearly 1,000,000 clones, approximately 80% of them singletons. There were no recent acute infections or vaccinations among the donors, who were healthy HIV-negative adults. Donors, without exception, were Caucasian adults residing in Nashville, Tennessee. This entry belongs to a study of shared clonotypes between healthy human individuals. Overall study findings and caveats: Generally, estimated richness proved larger in naive subsets than it did in memory subsets.

CDR1 is MNHNS and CDR2 is SASEGT in the germline V gene. This CDR3 is built from 14 residues. Between the trimmed V and J ends, which lost 4 bases and 5 bases, there was a span of 11 bases. The rearrangement links TRBV6-1 to TRBJ1-4, with D possibly being TRBD1 (5 bases). Sequencing was done on a sample of memory CD4+ T cells sorted from blood. Subset indicated: CD45RA-negative fraction. The TCR comes from a man between 18 and 35 years old in good health. This chain's CDR3 is CASSVRQINEKLFF. CDR3 sequence (DNA): TGTGCCAGCAGTGTCCGACAGATAAATGAAAAACTGTTTTTT.